This T cell receptor (beta chain) emerged from a study of blood T cell repertoires in COVID-19. Study summary: Both acute and convalescent COVID-19 samples were obtained from the United States, Italy and Spain. Sources were T cells, B-cell-depleted T cells, or PBMCs; the material itself was cDNA or gDNA.

V lost 5 bases to trimming and J lost 4 bases, with 9 bases between them. The CDR3 loop spans 12 amino acids. CDR1 is MNHEY, CDR2 SVGAGI, per germline. Per the original methods: Amplification of reference gene primers was used by the study to estimate nucleated cell counts. TCRdb's table, derived via immunoSEQ multiplex PCR, lists solely in-frame clones and lacks some. V, J and clone size are taken as reported in that table, and D and trimming were inferred from the DNA itself. The table has some 100,000 clones, around four fifths seen once. This clone was observed once. Different DNA sequences within this sample yield the same CDR3.

The gene calls are TRBV6-5 and TRBJ2-7; D uncertain. This receptor was taken from a woman aged 70-85 years with active or convalescent COVID-19. The sample consisted of peripheral blood. The CDR3 loop is CASSRDSYEQYF. DNA for the CDR3: TGTGCCAGCAGTCGAGATTCGTACGAGCAGTACTTC.